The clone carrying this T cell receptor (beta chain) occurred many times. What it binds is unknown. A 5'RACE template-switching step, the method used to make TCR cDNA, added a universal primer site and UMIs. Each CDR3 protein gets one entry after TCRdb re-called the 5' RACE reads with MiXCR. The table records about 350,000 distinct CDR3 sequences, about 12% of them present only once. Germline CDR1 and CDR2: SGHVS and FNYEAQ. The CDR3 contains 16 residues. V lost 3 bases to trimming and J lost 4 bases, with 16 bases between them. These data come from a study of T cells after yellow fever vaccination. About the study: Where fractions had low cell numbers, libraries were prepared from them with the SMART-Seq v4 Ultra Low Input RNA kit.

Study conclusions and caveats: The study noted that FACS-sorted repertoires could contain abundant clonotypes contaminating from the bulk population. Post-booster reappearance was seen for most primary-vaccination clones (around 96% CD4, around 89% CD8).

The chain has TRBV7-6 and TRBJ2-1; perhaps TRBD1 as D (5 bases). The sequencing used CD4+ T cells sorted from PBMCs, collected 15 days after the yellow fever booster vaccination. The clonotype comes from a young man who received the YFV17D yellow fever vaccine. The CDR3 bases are TGTGCCAGCAGCTTGGGTTTAGGGGCAGTTTACAATGAGCAGTTCTTC. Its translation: CASSLGLGAVYNEQFF.